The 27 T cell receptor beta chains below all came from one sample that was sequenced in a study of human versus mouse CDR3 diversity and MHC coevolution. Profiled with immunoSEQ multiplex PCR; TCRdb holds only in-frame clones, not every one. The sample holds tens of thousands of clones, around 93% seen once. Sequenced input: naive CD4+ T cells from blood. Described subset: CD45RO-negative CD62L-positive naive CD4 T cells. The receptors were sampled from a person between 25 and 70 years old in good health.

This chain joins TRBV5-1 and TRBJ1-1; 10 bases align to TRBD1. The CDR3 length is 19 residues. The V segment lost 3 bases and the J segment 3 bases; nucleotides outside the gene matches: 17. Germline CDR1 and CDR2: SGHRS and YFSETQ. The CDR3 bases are TGCGCCAGCAGCTCTAGACCCCAGGGACAGGGGTCTGTGTACACTGAAGCTTTCTTT. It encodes CASSSRPQGQGSVYTEAFF.

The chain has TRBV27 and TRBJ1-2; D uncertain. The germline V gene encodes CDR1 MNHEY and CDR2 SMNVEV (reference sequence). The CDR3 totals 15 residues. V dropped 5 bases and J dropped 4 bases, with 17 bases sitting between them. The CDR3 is CASSPSGSRSYGYTF. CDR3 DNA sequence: TGTGCCAGCAGTCCTTCCGGGTCACGCTCCTATGGCTACACCTTC.

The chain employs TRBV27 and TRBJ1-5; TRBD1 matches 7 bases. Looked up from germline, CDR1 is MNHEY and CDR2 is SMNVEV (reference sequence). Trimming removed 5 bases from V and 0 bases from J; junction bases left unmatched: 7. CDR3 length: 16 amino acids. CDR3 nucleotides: TGTGCCAGCAGTCCCCAGGGGGGAGCTAGCAATCAGCCCCAGCATTTT. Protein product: CASSPQGGASNQPQHF.

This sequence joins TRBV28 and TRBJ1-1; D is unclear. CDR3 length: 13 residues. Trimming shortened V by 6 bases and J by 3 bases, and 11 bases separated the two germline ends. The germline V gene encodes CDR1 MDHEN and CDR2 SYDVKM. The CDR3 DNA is TGTGCCAGCAGCCTTCCGGTTGACACTGAAGCTTTCTTT. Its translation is CASSLPVDTEAFF.

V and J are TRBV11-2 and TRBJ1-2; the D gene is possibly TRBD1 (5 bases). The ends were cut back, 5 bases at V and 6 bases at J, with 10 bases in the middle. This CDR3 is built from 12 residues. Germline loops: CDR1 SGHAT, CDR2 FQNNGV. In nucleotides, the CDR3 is TGTGCCAGCAGCCTTGTAGGGGATGGCTACACCTTC. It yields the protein CASSLVGDGYTF.

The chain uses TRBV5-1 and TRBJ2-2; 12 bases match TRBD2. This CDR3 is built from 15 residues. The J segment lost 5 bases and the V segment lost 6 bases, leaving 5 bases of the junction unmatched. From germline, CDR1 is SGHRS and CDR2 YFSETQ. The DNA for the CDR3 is TGCGCCAGCAACCGACTAGCGGGGGAGACCGGGGAGCTGTTTTTT. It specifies CASNRLAGETGELFF. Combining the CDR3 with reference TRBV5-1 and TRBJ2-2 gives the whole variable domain KAGVTQTPRYLIKTRGQQVTLSCSPISGHRSVSWYQQTPGQGLQFLFEYFSETQRNKGNFPGRFSGRQFSNSRSEMNVSTLELGDSALYLCASNRLAGETGELFFGEGSRLTVL.

CDR3 in amino acids: CASSQDKSGDHSYNEQFF. CDR3 nucleotides: TGTGCCAGCAGCCAAGATAAGTCGGGAGATCACTCCTACAATGAGCAGTTCTTC. The V and J genes are TRBV14 and TRBJ2-1; tentative D call: TRBD2 (6 bases). The ends were cut back, 0 bases at V and 0 bases at J, with 15 bases in the middle. The CDR3 runs to 18 residues. From germline, CDR1 is SGHDN and CDR2 FVKESK.

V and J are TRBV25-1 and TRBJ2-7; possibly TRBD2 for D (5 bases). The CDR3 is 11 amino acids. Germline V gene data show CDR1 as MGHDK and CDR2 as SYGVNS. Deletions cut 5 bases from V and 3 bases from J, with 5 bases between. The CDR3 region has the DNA TGTGCCAGCAGTAGCGGCTACGAGCAGTACTTC. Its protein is CASSSGYEQYF.

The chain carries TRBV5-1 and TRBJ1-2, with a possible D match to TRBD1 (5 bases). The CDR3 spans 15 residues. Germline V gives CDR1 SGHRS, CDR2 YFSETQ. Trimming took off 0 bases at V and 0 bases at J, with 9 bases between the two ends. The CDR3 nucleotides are TGCGCCAGCAGCTTGGACAGGCAAACTAACTATGGCTACACCTTC. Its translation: CASSLDRQTNYGYTF.

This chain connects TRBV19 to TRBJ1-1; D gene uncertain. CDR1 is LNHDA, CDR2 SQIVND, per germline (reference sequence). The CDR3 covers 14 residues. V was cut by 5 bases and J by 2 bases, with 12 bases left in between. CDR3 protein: CASSPTRGNTEAFF. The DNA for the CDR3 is TGTGCCAGTAGTCCCACCAGAGGTAACACTGAAGCTTTCTTT.

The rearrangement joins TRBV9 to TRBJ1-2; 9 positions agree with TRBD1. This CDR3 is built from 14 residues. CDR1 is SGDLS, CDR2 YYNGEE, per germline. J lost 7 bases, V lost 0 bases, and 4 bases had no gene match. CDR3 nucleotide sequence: TGTGCCAGCAGCGTAGGACAGGGGGTTGGTGGCTACACCTTC. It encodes CASSVGQGVGGYTF.

The CDR3 nucleotides are TGTGCCTGGAGTGTACAGGGGGACAGGGGCAATCAGCCCCAGCATTTT. This translates into CAWSVQGDRGNQPQHF. The chain recombines TRBV30 with TRBJ1-5; 9 positions match TRBD1. V shed 0 bases and J 2 bases; nucleotides not matched to a gene: 5. The CDR3 runs to 16 residues. Germline V CDR1 and CDR2: GTSNPN, SVGIG (reference sequence).

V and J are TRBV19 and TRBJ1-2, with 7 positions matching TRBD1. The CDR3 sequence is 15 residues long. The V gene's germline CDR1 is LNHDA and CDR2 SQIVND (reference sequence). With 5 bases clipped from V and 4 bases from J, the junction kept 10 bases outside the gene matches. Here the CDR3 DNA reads TGTGCCAGTAGTGTGATAGGGGGCGAATTCTATGGCTACACCTTC. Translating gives CASSVIGGEFYGYTF.

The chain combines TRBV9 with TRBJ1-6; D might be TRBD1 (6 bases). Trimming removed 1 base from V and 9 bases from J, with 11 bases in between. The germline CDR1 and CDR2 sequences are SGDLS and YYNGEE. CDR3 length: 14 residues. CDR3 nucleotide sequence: TGTGCCAGCAGCGTATCAGGGGCGGTTTCACCCCTCCACTTT. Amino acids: CASSVSGAVSPLHF. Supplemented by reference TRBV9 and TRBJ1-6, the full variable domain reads DSGVTQTPKHLITATGQRVTLRCSPRSGDLSVYWYQQSLDQGLQFLIQYYNGEERAKGNILERFSAQQFPDLHSELNLSSLELGDSALYFCASSVSGAVSPLHFGNGTRLTVT.

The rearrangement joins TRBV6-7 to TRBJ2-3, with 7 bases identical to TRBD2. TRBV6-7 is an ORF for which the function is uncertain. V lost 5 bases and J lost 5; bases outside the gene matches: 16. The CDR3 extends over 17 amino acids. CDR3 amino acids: CASSARFRDYPLDTQYF. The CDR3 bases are TGTGCCAGCAGTGCCAGGTTTCGGGACTATCCGTTAGATACGCAGTATTTT.

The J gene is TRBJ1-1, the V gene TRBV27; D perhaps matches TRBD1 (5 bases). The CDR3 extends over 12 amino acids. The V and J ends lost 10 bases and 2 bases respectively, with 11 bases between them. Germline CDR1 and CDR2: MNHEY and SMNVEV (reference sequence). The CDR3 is CATLGGNTEAFF. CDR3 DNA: TGTGCCACCCTGGGGGGAAACACTGAAGCTTTCTTT.

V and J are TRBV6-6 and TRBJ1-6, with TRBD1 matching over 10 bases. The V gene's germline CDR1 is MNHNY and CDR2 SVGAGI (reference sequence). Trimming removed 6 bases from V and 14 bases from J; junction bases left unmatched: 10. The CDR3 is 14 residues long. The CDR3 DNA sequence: TGTGCCAGCAGCCCAGGACAGGGGGAACTATCCCTCCACTTT. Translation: CASSPGQGELSLHF.

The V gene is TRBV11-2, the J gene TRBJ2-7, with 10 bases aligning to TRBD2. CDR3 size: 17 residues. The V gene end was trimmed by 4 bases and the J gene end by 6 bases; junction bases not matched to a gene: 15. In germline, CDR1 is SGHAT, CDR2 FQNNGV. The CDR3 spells CASSSPHTGTSESEQYF. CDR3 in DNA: TGTGCCAGCAGCTCCCCACACACCGGGACTAGCGAAAGCGAGCAGTACTTC.

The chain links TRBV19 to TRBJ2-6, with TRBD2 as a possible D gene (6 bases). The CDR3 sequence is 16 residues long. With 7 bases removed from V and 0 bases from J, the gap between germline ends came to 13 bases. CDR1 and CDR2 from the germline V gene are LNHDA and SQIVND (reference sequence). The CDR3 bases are TGTGCCAGTAATGCCGGGGGAAACTCTGGGGCCAACGTCCTGACTTTC. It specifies CASNAGGNSGANVLTF.

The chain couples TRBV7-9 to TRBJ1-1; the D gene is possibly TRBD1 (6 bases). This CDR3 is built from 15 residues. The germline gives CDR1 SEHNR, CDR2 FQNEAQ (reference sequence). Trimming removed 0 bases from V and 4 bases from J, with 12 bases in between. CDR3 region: CASSLAGALGTEAFF. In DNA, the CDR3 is TGTGCCAGCAGCTTAGCGGGGGCGCTGGGCACTGAAGCTTTCTTT.

The CDR3 bases are TGTGCCAGCAGTTGGGACCCGCGGGGAGTGAACACTGAAGCTTTCTTT. It specifies CASSWDPRGVNTEAFF. The chain couples TRBV27 to TRBJ1-1; tentative D call: TRBD1 (5 bases). The CDR3 is made up of 16 amino acids. V was cut by 4 bases and J by 0 bases, with 15 bases left in between. Germline CDR1 MNHEY, CDR2 SMNVEV (reference sequence).

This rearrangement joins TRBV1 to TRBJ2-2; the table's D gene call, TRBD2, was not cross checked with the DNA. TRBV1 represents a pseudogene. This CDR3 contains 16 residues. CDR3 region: CTSSQEGLAGTGELFF. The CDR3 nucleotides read TGCACCAGCAGCCAAGAGGGACTAGCGGGGACCGGGGAGCTGTTTTTT.

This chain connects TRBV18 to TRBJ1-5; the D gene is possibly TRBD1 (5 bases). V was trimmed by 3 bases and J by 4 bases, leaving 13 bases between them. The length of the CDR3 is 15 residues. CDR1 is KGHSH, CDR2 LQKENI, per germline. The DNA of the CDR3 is TGTGCCAGCTCACCTGGACAACTGGATAATCAGCCCCAGCATTTT. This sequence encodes CASSPGQLDNQPQHF.

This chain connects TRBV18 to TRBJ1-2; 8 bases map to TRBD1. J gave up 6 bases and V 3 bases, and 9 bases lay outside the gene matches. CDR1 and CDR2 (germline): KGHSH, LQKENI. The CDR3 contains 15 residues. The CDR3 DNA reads TGTGCCAGCTCACCTGGACAGGGTAGGAAAAATGGCTACACCTTC. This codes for CASSPGQGRKNGYTF. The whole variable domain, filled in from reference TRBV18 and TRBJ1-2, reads NAGVMQNPRHLVRRRGQEARLRCSPMKGHSHVYWYRQLPEEGLKFMVYLQKENIIDESGMPKERFSAEFPKEGPSILRIQQVVRGDSAAYFCASSPGQGRKNGYTFGSGTRLTVV.

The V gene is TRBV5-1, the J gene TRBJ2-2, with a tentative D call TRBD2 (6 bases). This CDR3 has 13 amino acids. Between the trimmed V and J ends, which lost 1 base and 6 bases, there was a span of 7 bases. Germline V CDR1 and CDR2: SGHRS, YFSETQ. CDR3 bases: TGCGCCAGCAGCTTGCGGGGGTCCGGGGAGCTGTTTTTT. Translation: CASSLRGSGELFF.

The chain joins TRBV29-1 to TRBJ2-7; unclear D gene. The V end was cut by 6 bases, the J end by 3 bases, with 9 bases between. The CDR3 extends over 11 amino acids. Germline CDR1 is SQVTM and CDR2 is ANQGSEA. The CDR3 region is CSVSRGYEQYF. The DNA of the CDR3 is TGCAGCGTATCTAGAGGCTACGAGCAGTACTTC.

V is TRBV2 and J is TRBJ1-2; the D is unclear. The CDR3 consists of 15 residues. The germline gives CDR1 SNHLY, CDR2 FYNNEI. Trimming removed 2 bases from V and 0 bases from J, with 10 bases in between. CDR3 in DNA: TGTGCCAGCAGTGAATCTGGCAGAACTAACTATGGCTACACCTTC. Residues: CASSESGRTNYGYTF. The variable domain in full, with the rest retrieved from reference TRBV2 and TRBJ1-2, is EPEVTQTPSHQVTQMGQEVILRCVPISNHLYFYWYRQILGQKVEFLVSFYNNEISEKSEIFDDQFSVERPDGSNFTLKIRSTKLEDSAMYFCASSESGRTNYGYTFGSGTRLTVV.